The 8 T cell receptor beta chains presented below share a single source sample, sequenced in a study of PD-1 blockade in classical Hodgkin lymphoma. Every single patient, without exception, relapsed after autologous stem cell transplantation, and brentuximab vedotin exposure varied. Measured with immunoSEQ multiplex PCR; TCRdb has only the in-frame clones, and not every one. The profile covers 12,000 to 15,000 clones, with 83% appearing a single time and 25% taken by the ten largest. Sequenced material: peripheral blood mononuclear cells (PBMCs), taken before the second cycle of nivolumab. The receptors were gathered from a human donor with classical Hodgkin lymphoma.

This chain uses TRBV28 with TRBJ1-3; D unresolved. Germline assignment: CDR1 MDHEN and CDR2 SYDVKM. The CDR3 is 14 residues long. V lost 2 bases and J lost 3, with 8 bases in between. In nucleotides, the CDR3 is TGTGCCAGCAGTTTAAAGGTTTTTGGAAACACCATATATTTT. Translating it yields CASSLKVFGNTIYF.

This clone occurred once. The rearrangement links TRBV5-6 to TRBJ2-3; D tentatively fits TRBD1 or TRBD2 (7 bases each). Per germline, CDR1 SGHDT and CDR2 YYEEEE. This CDR3 is 16 amino acids long. The V end was cut by 2 bases, the J end by 0 bases, with 13 bases between. For the CDR3, the DNA is TGTGCCAGCAGCTTTGACCAGGGGGGGAGCACAGATACGCAGTATTTT. It encodes CASSFDQGGSTDTQYF.

CDR3 nucleotides: TGTGCCAGCAGTGCCCTAGGGACAGGGAACACCGGGGAGCTGTTTTTT. Protein: CASSALGTGNTGELFF. The J gene is TRBJ2-2, the V gene TRBV25-1; 8 bases are shared with TRBD1. The CDR3 has 16 amino acids. V dropped 4 bases and J dropped 1; count of bases not matched to a gene: 5. Germline CDR1 is MGHDK and CDR2 is SYGVNS.

The CDR3, as DNA: TGTGCCAGCAGTGAAGCTCCAGGGAACTATGGCTACACCTTC. Protein sequence: CASSEAPGNYGYTF. This rearrangement joins TRBV2 to TRBJ1-2; weak D call: TRBD1 (5 bases). Germline V CDR1 and CDR2: SNHLY, FYNNEI. V was shortened by 0 bases and J by 2 bases, with 7 bases between the two germline ends. The CDR3 runs to 14 residues.

The J gene is TRBJ2-1, the V gene TRBV7-3; unclear D gene. The length of the CDR3 is 13 residues. V dropped 5 bases and J dropped 8 bases, with 13 bases sitting between them. Germline V gene lookup returns CDR1 SGHTA and CDR2 FQGTGA. CDR3 nucleotides: TGTGCCAGCAGCCCCCACGTGGGCTATGAGCAGTTCTTC. Translated, it gives CASSPHVGYEQFF.

The DNA of the CDR3 is TGTGCCAGCAGCGTAGCTTGGGCAGCTGAAGAGACCCAGTACTTC. Amino acids: CASSVAWAAEETQYF. This chain links TRBV9 with TRBJ2-5, with unresolved D. V was shortened by 0 bases and J by 3 bases, with 12 bases between the two germline ends. CDR1 and CDR2 (germline): SGDLS, YYNGEE. CDR3 length: 15 amino acids. Full variable domain (missing parts from reference TRBV9 and TRBJ2-5): DSGVTQTPKHLITATGQRVTLRCSPRSGDLSVYWYQQSLDQGLQFLIQYYNGEERAKGNILERFSAQQFPDLHSELNLSSLELGDSALYFCASSVAWAAEETQYFGPGTRLLVL.

V and J are TRBV28 and TRBJ2-1; perhaps TRBD2 as D (6 bases). V lost 7 bases to trimming and J lost 4 bases, with 8 bases between them. The germline V gene has CDR1 MDHEN and CDR2 SYDVKM. The CDR3 spans 12 residues. The CDR3 DNA sequence: TGTGCCAGCAAGCGGGCTTACAATGAGCAGTTCTTC. This encodes CASKRAYNEQFF. The full variable domain, in which reference TRBV28 and TRBJ2-1 provide the parts outside the CDR3, is DVKVTQSSRYLVKRTGEKVFLECVQDMDHENMFWYRQDPGLGLRLIYFSYDVKMKEKGDIPEGYSVSREKKERFSLILESASTNQTSMYLCASKRAYNEQFFGPGTRLTVL.

The chain uses TRBV15 and TRBJ1-4; 7 nucleotides agree with TRBD1. The trim removed 1 base at V and 5 bases at J, leaving 7 bases unmatched. This CDR3 is 16 amino acids long. CDR1 is LNHNV and CDR2 is YYDKDF in the germline V gene (reference sequence). CDR3 nucleotide sequence: TGTGCCACCAGCAGAGTGGGGGGGACAGAGAATGAAAAACTGTTTTTT. Its translation is CATSRVGGTENEKLFF.